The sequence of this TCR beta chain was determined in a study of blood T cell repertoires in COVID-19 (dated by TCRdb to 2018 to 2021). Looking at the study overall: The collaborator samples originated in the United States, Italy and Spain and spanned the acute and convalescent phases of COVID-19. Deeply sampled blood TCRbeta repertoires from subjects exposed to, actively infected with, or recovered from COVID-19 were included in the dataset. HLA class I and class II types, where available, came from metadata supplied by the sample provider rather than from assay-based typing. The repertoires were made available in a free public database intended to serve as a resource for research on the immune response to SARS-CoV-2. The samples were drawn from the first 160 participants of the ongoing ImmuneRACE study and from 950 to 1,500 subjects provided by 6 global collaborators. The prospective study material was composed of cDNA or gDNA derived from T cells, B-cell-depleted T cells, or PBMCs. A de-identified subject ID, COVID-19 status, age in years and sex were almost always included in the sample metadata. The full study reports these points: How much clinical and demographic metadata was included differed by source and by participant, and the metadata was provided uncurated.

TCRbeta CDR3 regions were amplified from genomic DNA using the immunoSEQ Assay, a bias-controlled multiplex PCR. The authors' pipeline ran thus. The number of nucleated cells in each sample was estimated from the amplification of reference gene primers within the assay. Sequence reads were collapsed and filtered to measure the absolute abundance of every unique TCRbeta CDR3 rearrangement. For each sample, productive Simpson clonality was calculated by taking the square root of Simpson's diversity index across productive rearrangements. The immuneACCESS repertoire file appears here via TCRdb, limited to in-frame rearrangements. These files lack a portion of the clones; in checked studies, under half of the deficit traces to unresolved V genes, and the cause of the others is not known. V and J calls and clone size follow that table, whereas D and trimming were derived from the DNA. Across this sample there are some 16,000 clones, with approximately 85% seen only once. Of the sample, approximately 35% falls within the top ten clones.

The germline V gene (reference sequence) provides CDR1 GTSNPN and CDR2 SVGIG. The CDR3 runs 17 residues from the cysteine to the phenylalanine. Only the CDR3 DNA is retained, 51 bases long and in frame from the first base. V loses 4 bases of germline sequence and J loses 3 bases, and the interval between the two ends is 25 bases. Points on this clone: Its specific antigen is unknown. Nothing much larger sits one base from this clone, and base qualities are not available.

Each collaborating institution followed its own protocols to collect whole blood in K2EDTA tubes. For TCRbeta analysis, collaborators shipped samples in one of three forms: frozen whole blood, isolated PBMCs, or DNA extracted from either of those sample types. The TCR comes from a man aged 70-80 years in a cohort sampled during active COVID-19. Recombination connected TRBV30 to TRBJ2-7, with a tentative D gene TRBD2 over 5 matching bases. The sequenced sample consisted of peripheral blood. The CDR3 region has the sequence CAWMKLWAEGGVYEQYF. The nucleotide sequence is TGTGCCTGGATGAAGCTCTGGGCCGAGGGTGGGGTCTACGAGCAGTACTTC.